This T cell receptor (beta chain) derives from a study of CD8 T cells in ankylosing spondylitis. General study points: There was a TCR beta motif, made of several highly homologous variants, that appeared characteristic of ankylosing spondylitis blood.

This clonotype turned up a few times. Its antigen is not identified. Libraries for TCR beta were made by quantitative 5'-RACE with molecular barcodes. Using its own MiXCR run on the 5' RACE reads, TCRdb lists one record per CDR3 protein. Of almost 400,000 distinct CDR3 sequences listed, 20% to 25% are singletons. The sequencing sample was made of blood, either unsorted or a sorted T cell fraction (not recorded which). The receptor was isolated from a male donor with ankylosing spondylitis.

The CDR3 sequence: CASSFGVANTEAFF. The CDR3 region has the DNA TGTGCCAGCAGCTTTGGGGTGGCGAACACTGAAGCTTTCTTT. The rearrangement links TRBV7-3 to TRBJ1-1; D is undetermined. The CDR3 totals 14 residues. Germline CDR1 is SGHTA and CDR2 is FQGTGA. V shed 3 bases and J shed 1 base, with 9 bases lying between them.